What follows describes a single TCR beta chain. This entry belongs to a study of response to subunit inactivated influenza vaccine. The CDR3 runs 14 residues. Germline CDR1 is SNHLY and CDR2 is FYNNEI. V gave up 7 bases and J gave up 4 bases, with 15 bases separating them. TCRdb ran MiXCR on the RT-PCR reads and lists one entry per CDR3 protein. In the table there are more than 550,000 distinct CDR3 sequences, roughly 10% of which are singletons. This same sample was also taken into another study, of T cells expressing NK-cell markers. That source notes: Researchers built TCR beta cDNA using 5'RACE template switching with UMIs. Eight donors were sequenced, of whom seven were HCMV-seropositive, while the remaining one was HCMV-seronegative. A handful of donors showed these clonotypes also leading the CD3+CD56-NKG2C+ fraction.

The source material was PBMCs from blood, sampled on the day of vaccination. The chain employs TRBV2 and TRBJ2-3; D is uncertain. This TCR was recovered from a man aged 50 to 59 who received an inactivated influenza vaccine. CDR3 amino acids: CASMNPRFPDTQYF. CDR3 DNA: TGTGCCAGCATGAATCCTAGGTTCCCAGATACGCAGTATTTT.